Listed below are T cell receptor beta chains from one sample, sequenced in a study of blood T cell repertoires in COVID-19. Only in-frame clones appear in the TCRdb table, and some are missing; sequencing was by immunoSEQ multiplex PCR. This table holds more than 100,000 clones, about 78% found once. The sample consisted of peripheral blood. Source of these receptors: a man in his 70s with acute or convalescent COVID-19. Both conserved end residues are part of each CDR3.

V	J	CDR3
TRBV4-3	TRBJ1-3	CASSQGLSGNTIYF
TRBV7-7	TRBJ2-2	CASSPGTGIGGELFF
TRBV5-1	TRBJ2-5	CASSRTSVYETQYF
TRBV15	TRBJ2-7	CATSSNYEQYF
TRBV5-5	TRBJ1-3	CASSLSGTGSGNTIYF
TRBV7-9	TRBJ1-2	CASSLFEGSYGYTF
TRBV6-5	TRBJ2-7	CASSSSGTGSYEQYF
TRBV5-6	TRBJ2-7	CASSLPLAGGYEQYF
TRBV2	TRBJ1-2	CASRTGNYGYTF
TRBV28	TRBJ1-5	CASSLLNQPQHF
TRBV9	TRBJ1-6	CASSVEAQARSGPLHF
TRBV7-2	TRBJ2-2	CASSKRQSRELFF
TRBV6-2/TRBV6-3	TRBJ1-1	CASSYSRGQGIRNTEAFF
TRBV20-1	TRBJ1-3	CSASPTGQGSGNTIYF
TRBV7-2	TRBJ2-7	CASRQHPGQLYEQYF
TRBV4-3	TRBJ1-2	CASSQGEGGTYGYTF
TRBV4-3	TRBJ2-5	CASSQDSGRQETQYF
TRBV27	TRBJ1-2	CASRGTAQDGYTF
TRBV6-2/TRBV6-3	TRBJ1-1	CASSYPNLGGTEAFF
TRBV7-8	TRBJ2-5	CASSPGVAGGETQYF
TRBV7-6	TRBJ1-1	CASSLVLGRVDTEAFF
TRBV6-5	TRBJ2-3	CASSYRSGGATDTQYF
TRBV6-5	TRBJ1-6	CASSYFPTGYASPLHF
TRBV6-2/TRBV6-3	TRBJ1-1	CASSYSRWAFF
TRBV11-2	TRBJ2-3	CASSLHPGGTDTQYF
TRBV19	TRBJ1-5	CASSIIGDSRQPQHF
TRBV2	TRBJ2-3	CASTRGAPTSADTQYF
TRBV7-2	TRBJ1-1	CASSSIQGRRTEAFF